The clone carrying this TCR beta chain showed up just a few times. Its antigen is unidentified. The data were obtained in a study of vaccination and CD4 T cells after COVID-19. Study at large: Convalescent study patients returned SARS-CoV-2 positive nasal swab PCR results, with nine mild cases and one severe. Convalescent patients gave post-COVID blood a median about 95 days post-diagnosis, range 35 to 161. Controls had a CEFX pool, an HIV-1 Nef pool, or no peptide added. Study-level results: Post-vaccination, and not before, a median 86.3% of reactive clones appeared in convalescent patients.

The Oncomine TCR Beta short-read assay sequenced DNA from cultured CD4+ T cells. TCRdb re-called the PCR reads with MiXCR, one entry per CDR3 protein. Among some 16,000 distinct CDR3 sequences listed, roughly half were seen once. CDR1 SGHRS and CDR2 YFSETQ come from the germline V gene. The CDR3 runs 14 residues. The V and J ends lost 4 bases and 6 bases respectively, with 16 bases between them. Treatment reported: approximately 10-day PBMC culture with coronavirus spike peptide pools or control peptides (ViraFEST assay). The source is a human donor who had recovered from COVID-19. The sequenced sample consisted of CD4+ T cells from blood, cultured in vitro. The chain recombines TRBV5-1 with TRBJ1-2; tentative D call: TRBD1 (5 bases). In nucleotides, the CDR3 is TGCGCCAGCAGCGGATCCCAGGGTGGTCATGGCTACACCTTC. Amino acids: CASSGSQGGHGYTF.